Each of the 9 T cell receptor beta chains below was sequenced from the same sample in a study of T cells after posttransplantation cyclophosphamide. Data came from immunoSEQ multiplex PCR; TCRdb stores just in-frame clones and leaves some out. Of 50,000 to 65,000 clones listed, 70% to 90% were seen once; the top ten hold about 2.6%. Sequenced material: PBMCs. These TCRs come from a man aged 25 to 45 with a blood cancer, CMV-positive, and with a related stem cell donor.

This chain connects TRBV11-2 to TRBJ2-5; D unclear. Germline V gives CDR1 SGHAT, CDR2 FQNNGV. With 3 bases removed from V and 5 bases from J, the gap between germline ends came to 10 bases. CDR3 length: 13 amino acids. The CDR3 reads CASSFTGRETQYF. The CDR3 DNA sequence: TGTGCCAGCAGCTTCACCGGTCGGGAGACCCAGTACTTC.

The chain has TRBV2 and TRBJ2-1; 8 bases line up with TRBD1. CDR3 size: 15 residues. Looked up from germline, CDR1 is SNHLY and CDR2 is FYNNEI. Trimming removed 6 bases from V and 0 bases from J; junction bases left unmatched: 4. The CDR3, as DNA: TGTGCCAGCAGCGACAGGGGAAGCTCCTACAATGAGCAGTTCTTC. Protein sequence: CASSDRGSSYNEQFF.

The chain links TRBV29-1 to TRBJ2-2, with D maybe TRBD1 (6 bases). The V gene lost 4 bases and the J gene lost 7 bases, with 19 bases spanning the gap. Germline V gives CDR1 SQVTM, CDR2 ANQGSEA. This CDR3 has 15 residues. CDR3 amino acids: CSVVIYRASFGELFF. The CDR3 DNA reads TGCAGCGTTGTGATATACAGGGCCTCGTTCGGGGAGCTGTTTTTT.

This sequence joins TRBV5-1 and TRBJ2-2, with D perhaps matching TRBD1 (5 bases). CDR3 length: 15 residues. Trimming stripped 2 bases from V and 2 bases from J, with 10 bases between. CDR1 and CDR2 from the germline V gene are SGHRS and YFSETQ. The CDR3 region is CASSLEQVNTGELFF. In DNA form, the CDR3 reads TGCGCCAGCAGCTTAGAACAGGTTAACACCGGGGAGCTGTTTTTT.

The gene calls are TRBV28 and TRBJ1-5, with 7 bases identical to TRBD1. Unmatched junction bases numbered 8, after V lost 6 bases and J lost 6 bases. This CDR3 contains 14 residues. In germline, CDR1 is MDHEN, CDR2 SYDVKM. CDR3 nucleotide sequence: TGTGCCAGCAGAGACAGGGAGAGGAGTCAGCCCCAGCATTTT. Amino acids: CASRDRERSQPQHF.

The rearrangement uses TRBV5-6 and TRBJ2-3, with D possibly TRBD1 on 7 matching bases. The CDR3 consists of 16 residues. The V end was cut by 0 bases, the J end by 1 base, with 12 bases between. Germline V gene data show CDR1 as SGHDT and CDR2 as YYEEEE. The DNA for the CDR3 is TGTGCCAGCAGCTTGGCCGGGGGACAGCGCACAGATACGCAGTATTTT. Translating gives CASSLAGGQRTDTQYF.

V is TRBV28 and J is TRBJ2-3, with TRBD2 matching 9 bases. This CDR3 is built from 15 residues. With 5 bases clipped from V and 0 bases from J, the junction kept 3 bases outside the gene matches. Germline V gene lookup returns CDR1 MDHEN and CDR2 SYDVKM. The CDR3 DNA is TGTGCCAGCAGTGAGACTAGCGGAAGCACAGATACGCAGTATTTT. It yields the protein CASSETSGSTDTQYF.

This clone was counted a single time. The genes are TRBV11-3 and TRBJ2-1; TRBD2 matches at 8 bases. V was pared by 4 bases and J by 5 bases, with 1 base of the junction left unmatched. In germline, CDR1 is SGHNT, CDR2 YENEEA. The CDR3 sequence is 13 residues long. The CDR3 coding sequence is TGTGCCAGCAGCTCGGGGGGGGACAATGAGCAGTTCTTC. Amino acid sequence: CASSSGGDNEQFF.

The chain links TRBV11-1 to TRBJ2-1; 9 bases fit TRBD2. J lost 0 bases, V lost 5 bases, and 14 bases had no gene match. The CDR3 loop spans 19 amino acids. Germline V CDR1 and CDR2: SGHAT, FQDESV (reference sequence). Here the CDR3 DNA reads TGTGCCAGCAGCCGCCCGACTAGCGGCAACCCTACCTCCTACAATGAGCAGTTCTTC. Encoded protein: CASSRPTSGNPTSYNEQFF.